This TCR beta chain was captured in a study of cytomegalovirus exposure and HLA in healthy donors. PCR used 60 Vbeta primers and 13 Jbeta primers. Here immunoSEQ multiplex PCR was the method, and the copy in TCRdb shows in-frame clones only, minus some. This sample yields roughly 190,000 clones, of which roughly 80% are seen a single time; 0.7% to 0.95% belongs to the top ten. This clone came up once. Its antigen is not known. Findings and limits, study-wide: CMV antigen specificity of a few CMV-associated chains was confirmed in vitro. Rare TCR sequences dominated, though some public TCRs recurred in many donors. V- and J-gene trimming of TCR beta was linked (in a later analysis) to a missense DCLRE1C variant.

V was shortened by 4 bases and J by 1 base, with 4 bases between the two germline ends. The CDR3 is made up of 13 amino acids. The germline V gene has CDR1 MNHNY and CDR2 SVGAGI (reference sequence). The sequencing input was PBMCs. This clonotype was sampled from a woman aged 18-29 years in good health and CMV-seronegative. This sequence joins TRBV6-6 and TRBJ2-2; D uncertain. The DNA for the CDR3 is TGTGCCAGCAGTTCAGGGAACACCGGGGAGCTGTTTTTT. Translating it yields CASSSGNTGELFF.